The next 28 T cell receptor beta chains were all read from a single sample in a study of glioma-infiltrating T cells after dendritic cell vaccination. Specified time point: after dendritic cell vaccination, including at tumor progression/relapse. The data were produced by immunoSEQ multiplex PCR, yet TCRdb's version contains in-frame clones alone and is incomplete. The sample lists some 58,000 clones, around 85% occurring once. Sequencing was performed on blood, taken after dendritic cell vaccination. These receptors were collected from a human donor with glioblastoma.

The rearrangement joins TRBV18 to TRBJ1-5; 10 nucleotides line up with TRBD1. V was pared by 3 bases and J by 1 base, with 3 bases of the junction left unmatched. From germline, CDR1 is KGHSH and CDR2 LQKENI. The CDR3 totals 16 residues. The CDR3 sequence: CASSPRTGGSNQPQHF. The CDR3 coding sequence is TGTGCCAGCTCACCTCGGACAGGGGGGAGCAATCAGCCCCAGCATTTT.

The genes are TRBV28 and TRBJ1-6, with D possibly being TRBD1 (6 bases). CDR3 length: 15 residues. Germline V gene lookup returns CDR1 MDHEN and CDR2 SYDVKM. V was pared by 6 bases and J by 11 bases, with 20 bases between. For the CDR3, the DNA is TGTGCCAGCAGCACTTGGGGGGGGGCTATGCCACCCCTCCACTTT. It specifies CASSTWGGAMPPLHF. The variable domain in full, completed from reference TRBV28 and TRBJ1-6, reads DVKVTQSSRYLVKRTGEKVFLECVQDMDHENMFWYRQDPGLGLRLIYFSYDVKMKEKGDIPEGYSVSREKKERFSLILESASTNQTSMYLCASSTWGGAMPPLHFGNGTRLTVT.

Turning to this clone: The junction departs from the called germline gene at one end, perhaps through a read error. In the same sample, other DNA sequences code for this CDR3. This chain links TRBV2 with TRBJ1-6; D unclear. This CDR3 spans 13 amino acids. Germline V CDR1 and CDR2: SNHLY, FYNNEI. The CDR3 loop is CASKQSYNSPLHF. In DNA form, the CDR3 reads TGTGCCAGCAAACAGTCGTATAATTCCCCCCTCCACTTT.

The genes are TRBV5-1 and TRBJ1-4; possible D gene TRBD1, 6 bases. Germline V gene data show CDR1 as SGHRS and CDR2 as YFSETQ. This CDR3 contains 14 residues. Trimming removed 7 bases at V and 8 bases at J, with 18 bases between. CDR3 nucleotides: TGCGCCAGCTCCTCGGGAGGCCAGGGGGAAAAACTGTTTTTT. Its translation: CASSSGGQGEKLFF.

The chain uses TRBV6-5 and TRBJ2-1, with D unresolved. The CDR3 is made up of 11 amino acids. The germline V gene encodes CDR1 MNHEY and CDR2 SVGAGI. V was trimmed by 6 bases and J by 6 bases, leaving 6 bases between them. Here the CDR3 DNA reads TGTGCCAGCAGAAACGGCAATGAGCAGTTCTTC. Translating it yields CASRNGNEQFF.

V gene TRBV6-1 combines with J gene TRBJ1-2; the D is unclear. This CDR3 spans 17 amino acids. V lost 0 bases and J lost 1, with 15 bases in between. CDR1 and CDR2 from the germline V gene are MNHNS and SASEGT. The CDR3 here is CASSEAAAGVGNYGYTF. In nucleotides, the CDR3 is TGTGCCAGCAGTGAAGCGGCAGCGGGAGTAGGTAACTATGGCTACACCTTC.

J is TRBJ1-2 and V is TRBV5-1, with D perhaps TRBD1 (6 bases). Germline V gene data show CDR1 as SGHRS and CDR2 as YFSETQ. The V end lost 0 bases, the J end lost 3 bases, and 15 bases lay between the germline ends. The CDR3 covers 16 residues. CDR3 sequence reads: CASSLEGGGLDYGYTF. The CDR3 coding sequence is TGCGCCAGCAGCTTGGAGGGAGGGGGTCTAGACTATGGCTACACCTTC.

This clone was recorded only once. The rearrangement uses TRBV5-1 and TRBJ2-3; D uncertain. Germline V gene data show CDR1 as SGHRS and CDR2 as YFSETQ. The CDR3 covers 16 residues. V lost 7 bases and J lost 2, with 20 bases in between. CDR3: CASAVYPEQDTDTQYF. The CDR3 region has the DNA TGCGCCAGCGCTGTGTACCCTGAGCAAGACACAGATACGCAGTATTTT.

This chain joins TRBV25-1 and TRBJ2-1; the D gene is possibly TRBD1 (6 bases). This CDR3 is built from 16 residues. The V gene lost 1 base and the J gene lost 7 bases, with 17 bases spanning the gap. Germline CDR1 reads MGHDK; CDR2 reads SYGVNS. The CDR3 is CASSELEAGAFNEQFF. CDR3 in DNA: TGTGCCAGCAGTGAATTGGAAGCAGGGGCGTTTAATGAGCAGTTCTTC.

The chain carries TRBV27 and TRBJ2-7; D ambiguous. CDR3 size: 14 residues. Germline values: CDR1 MNHEY, CDR2 SMNVEV (reference sequence). V was clipped by 3 bases and J by 2 bases, with 11 bases between them. CDR3 sequence: CASSFTGSTYEQYF. The DNA of the CDR3 is TGTGCCAGCAGTTTTACCGGGTCTACCTACGAGCAGTACTTC.

CDR3 sequence: CASSRQGSYGYTF. The CDR3 nucleotides are TGTGCCAGCAGCCGTCAGGGGTCCTATGGCTACACCTTC. This chain connects TRBV5-6 to TRBJ1-2; D is perhaps TRBD1 (6 bases). The germline V gene has CDR1 SGHDT and CDR2 YYEEEE. V gave up 4 bases and J gave up 4 bases, with 11 bases separating them. The CDR3 contains 13 residues. The full variable domain, its missing parts supplied by reference TRBV5-6 and TRBJ1-2, is DAGVTQSPTHLIKTRGQQVTLRCSPKSGHDTVSWYQQALGQGPQFIFQYYEEEERQRGNFPDRFSGHQFPNYSSELNVNALLLGDSALYLCASSRQGSYGYTFGSGTRLTVV.

The V gene is TRBV7-9, the J gene TRBJ2-7; TRBD1 matches 7 bases. CDR3 length: 14 residues. The germline gives CDR1 SEHNR, CDR2 FQNEAQ (reference sequence). V was pared by 5 bases and J by 2 bases, with 6 bases of the junction left unmatched. CDR3 in DNA: TGTGCCAGCAGCACACGGGACAGTGCCTACGAGCAGTACTTC. This encodes CASSTRDSAYEQYF.

CDR3 nucleotides: TGCGCCAGCAGACTCTCAGGGGGCGCGGGTCAGCCCCAGCATTTT. As protein: CASRLSGGAGQPQHF. This chain connects TRBV5-1 to TRBJ1-5; 8 positions match TRBD1. Germline values: CDR1 SGHRS, CDR2 YFSETQ. The CDR3 extends over 15 amino acids. J gave up 6 bases and V 5 bases, and 10 bases lay outside the gene matches.

This chain uses TRBV7-9 with TRBJ1-1, with D tentatively TRBD1 (5 bases). Germline loops: CDR1 SEHNR, CDR2 FQNEAQ (reference sequence). Trimming took off 2 bases at V and 1 base at J, with 11 bases between the two ends. The CDR3 is made up of 15 amino acids. The CDR3 DNA is TGTGCCAGCAGCTTACTGGGGGAGGGGAACACTGAAGCTTTCTTT. Translation: CASSLLGEGNTEAFF.

This clone was picked up a small number of times. The junction departs from germline at one end; a sequencing error may be responsible. This chain links TRBV7-9 with TRBJ1-5, with 12 bases lining up with TRBD1. There are 15 residues in the CDR3. CDR1 is SEHNR and CDR2 is FQNEAQ in the germline V gene (reference sequence). The CDR3 DNA follows: TGTGCCAGCAGCTTGGGGACAGGGGGCAAACAGCCCCAGCATTTT. Protein product: CASSLGTGGKQPQHF.

The chain uses TRBV7-6 and TRBJ1-4; a possible D gene is TRBD1 (5 bases). The CDR3 spans 14 residues. Germline-derived CDR1 and CDR2 are SGHVS and FNYEAQ. Trimming shortened V by 8 bases and J by 4 bases, and 14 bases separated the two germline ends. CDR3 nucleotides: TGTGCCAGCGCCCTGGGGGACTATAATGAAAAACTGTTTTTT. Translating it yields CASALGDYNEKLFF.

Points on this clone: The junction departs from germline at one end; a sequencing error may be responsible. The chain employs TRBV11-1 and TRBJ2-7; 13 bases fit TRBD2. This CDR3 spans 14 amino acids. Germline values: CDR1 SGHAT, CDR2 FQDESV (reference sequence). CDR3 protein: CASRRGTSGAGGHF. CDR3 DNA sequence: TGTGCCAGCAGAAGGGGGACTAGCGGGGCCGGCGGGCACTTC.

This chain joins TRBV4-1 and TRBJ1-5, with D possibly matching TRBD1 (6 bases). Germline CDR1 is MGHRA and CDR2 is YSYEKL. This CDR3 is built from 16 residues. Between the trimmed V and J ends, which lost 0 bases and 5 bases, there was a span of 14 bases. The CDR3 protein is CASSQEYITGHQPQHF. The CDR3 DNA sequence: TGCGCCAGCAGCCAAGAATACATAACAGGGCATCAGCCCCAGCATTTT.

The chain employs TRBV2 and TRBJ2-3, with D tentatively TRBD2 (5 bases). Trimming shortened V by 4 bases and J by 9 bases, and 11 bases separated the two germline ends. The CDR3 extends over 12 amino acids. Germline V gene sequence: CDR1 SNHLY, CDR2 FYNNEI. CDR3 sequence: CASSADTGTQYF. The CDR3 nucleotides are TGTGCCAGCAGTGCCGATACGGGAACGCAGTATTTT.

The gene calls are TRBV5-1 and TRBJ2-6, with a weak D call TRBD2 (6 bases). The germline V gene encodes CDR1 SGHRS and CDR2 YFSETQ. Trimming removed 3 bases from V and 2 bases from J, with 9 bases in between. The length of the CDR3 is 15 residues. This CDR3 is CASSSRGTGANVLTF. For the CDR3, the DNA is TGCGCCAGCAGCTCGCGGGGTACTGGGGCCAACGTCCTGACTTTC. Using reference TRBV5-1 and TRBJ2-6 for the parts outside the CDR3, the full variable domain is KAGVTQTPRYLIKTRGQQVTLSCSPISGHRSVSWYQQTPGQGLQFLFEYFSETQRNKGNFPGRFSGRQFSNSRSEMNVSTLELGDSALYLCASSSRGTGANVLTFGAGSRLTVL.

The chain recombines TRBV10-3 with TRBJ1-1; D not resolved. This CDR3 has 14 residues. Trimming cost V 10 bases and J 1 base, with 16 bases left between them. CDR1 ENHRY and CDR2 SYGVKD come from the germline V gene. The CDR3 reads CATQSGMRNTEAFF. In DNA, the CDR3 is TGTGCCACCCAGTCGGGAATGAGGAACACTGAAGCTTTCTTT.

The V and J genes are TRBV15 and TRBJ1-2; 7 nucleotides align to TRBD1. Per germline, CDR1 LNHNV and CDR2 YYDKDF (reference sequence). The CDR3 has 16 residues. The V segment lost 3 bases and the J segment 2 bases; nucleotides outside the gene matches: 9. The CDR3 region has the DNA TGTGCCACCAGCAGGACGGACAGGACCTTAAACTATGGCTACACCTTC. Amino acid sequence: CATSRTDRTLNYGYTF.

V gene TRBV11-3 combines with J gene TRBJ2-4, with 10 nucleotides matching TRBD2. Germline V gives CDR1 SGHNT, CDR2 YENEEA. The CDR3 length is 19 residues. The V gene end was trimmed by 3 bases and the J gene end by 0 bases; junction bases not matched to a gene: 11. The CDR3: CASSFELAGRNPAKNIQYF. CDR3 bases: TGTGCCAGCAGCTTCGAACTAGCGGGGCGAAACCCAGCCAAAAACATTCAGTACTTC.

The CDR3: CASSGGSGLEKLFF. The CDR3 bases are TGTGCCAGCAGTGGGGGTTCAGGGTTGGAAAAACTGTTTTTT. V usage is TRBV2 and J usage is TRBJ1-4, with D possibly being TRBD1 (5 bases). Germline-derived CDR1 and CDR2 are SNHLY and FYNNEI. Trimming stripped 4 bases from V and 8 bases from J, with 14 bases between. CDR3 length: 14 residues.

This clone was observed once. The chain recombines TRBV6-4 with TRBJ2-3; 10 bases agree with TRBD2. This CDR3 comprises 15 residues. Germline assignment: CDR1 MRHNA and CDR2 SNTAGT. V shed 3 bases, J shed 3 bases, and the junction held 3 bases outside the gene matches. CDR3 in amino acids: CASSEKGLATDTQYF. CDR3 DNA: TGTGCCAGCAGTGAAAAGGGACTAGCGACAGATACGCAGTATTTT.

This clone was detected only a few times. V is TRBV9 and J is TRBJ2-7; a possible D gene is TRBD2 (6 bases). The germline V and J ends were trimmed by 3 bases and 2 bases, with 9 bases remaining between them. The CDR3 has 13 residues. CDR1 is SGDLS and CDR2 is YYNGEE in the germline V gene. The CDR3 loop is CASSASGAYEQYF. The CDR3 DNA reads TGTGCCAGCAGCGCCTCGGGAGCCTACGAGCAGTACTTC. The full variable domain, completed using reference TRBV9 and TRBJ2-7, is DSGVTQTPKHLITATGQRVTLRCSPRSGDLSVYWYQQSLDQGLQFLIQYYNGEERAKGNILERFSAQQFPDLHSELNLSSLELGDSALYFCASSASGAYEQYFGPGTRLTVT.

This rearrangement joins TRBV4-3 to TRBJ2-7, with D perhaps matching TRBD2 (5 bases). The germline V gene has CDR1 LGHNA and CDR2 YSLEER. Deletions cut 0 bases from V and 0 bases from J, with 12 bases between. CDR3 length: 16 amino acids. CDR3 nucleotides: TGCGCCAGCAGCCAAGATCATAGGGCGGGCTCCTACGAGCAGTACTTC. Translated: CASSQDHRAGSYEQYF.

The sample holds one count of this clone. CDR3 amino acids: CASSTRQGLGYTF. In DNA form, the CDR3 reads TGTGCCAGCAGTACGCGACAGGGTTTAGGGTACACCTTC. The chain has TRBV25-1 and TRBJ1-2; 7 bases align to TRBD1. The CDR3 is 13 residues long. Per germline, CDR1 MGHDK and CDR2 SYGVNS. The ends lost 5 bases at V and 11 bases at J; junction bases unmatched: 11.